The 17 T cell receptor beta chains listed next were all sequenced from one sample in a study of cytomegalovirus exposure and HLA in healthy donors. PCR employed 60 Vbeta and 13 Jbeta primers. The repertoire was sequenced with immunoSEQ multiplex PCR; TCRdb's copy has only in-frame clones and lacks some. The data hold 150,000 to 200,000 clones, with about three quarters observed a single time. Input material: PBMCs. Receptors originate from a man aged 50-59 years in good health and CMV-seropositive.

This sequence joins TRBV7-8 and TRBJ1-4; D remains ambiguous. The V gene lost 5 bases and the J gene lost 0 bases, with 13 bases spanning the gap. The length of the CDR3 is 16 residues. CDR1 is SGHVS and CDR2 is FQNEAQ in the germline V gene. This CDR3 reads CASSRRADSTNEKLFF. The CDR3 DNA sequence: TGTGCCAGCAGCCGGCGGGCAGATTCAACTAATGAAAAACTGTTTTTT.

As regards this clone: Its ends do not fully match the called genes, so a read error is possible. The chain couples TRBV7-6 to TRBJ1-1; no clear D gene. This CDR3 region has 17 residues. The germline gives CDR1 SGHVS, CDR2 FNYEAQ. CDR3 coding DNA: TGTGCCAGCAGCTTACGAACAGAAATAATTCGGAACGCTGAAGCTTTCTTT. This sequence encodes CASSLRTEIIRNAEAFF. Full variable domain (missing parts from reference TRBV7-6 and TRBJ1-1): GAGVSQSPRYKVTKRGQDVALRCDPISGHVSLYWYRQALGQGPEFLTYFNYEAQQDKSGLPNDRFSAERPEGSISTLTIQRTEQRDSAMYRCASSLRTEIIRNAEAFFGQGTRLTVV.

This clone was seen only a few times. The genes are TRBV5-4 and TRBJ1-1; a possible D gene is TRBD1 (5 bases). The CDR3 length is 16 residues. V was clipped by 4 bases and J by 3 bases, with 19 bases between them. Germline lookup yields CDR1 SGHNT and CDR2 YYREEE (reference sequence). The CDR3 sequence is CASSPIGWGVDTEAFF. For the CDR3, the DNA is TGTGCCAGCAGCCCCATCGGTTGGGGGGTGGACACTGAAGCTTTCTTT.

The rearrangement uses TRBV27 and TRBJ1-3; a possible D gene is TRBD1 (5 bases). The CDR3 totals 14 residues. Germline lookup yields CDR1 MNHEY and CDR2 SMNVEV (reference sequence). Trimming stripped 5 bases from V and 2 bases from J, with 10 bases between. In nucleotides, the CDR3 is TGTGCCAGCAGTCCAGGGAATGCTGGAAACACCATATATTTT. This translates into CASSPGNAGNTIYF.

The chain joins TRBV5-6 to TRBJ1-1; a possible D gene is TRBD1 (6 bases). Trimming left V 4 bases short and J 0 bases short, with 13 bases between. Germline loops: CDR1 SGHDT, CDR2 YYEEEE. This CDR3 is built from 15 residues. The CDR3 here is CASSLLGGMNTEAFF. CDR3 DNA: TGTGCCAGCAGCCTCCTAGGGGGAATGAACACTGAAGCTTTCTTT. The whole variable domain, remainder taken from reference TRBV5-6 and TRBJ1-1, is DAGVTQSPTHLIKTRGQQVTLRCSPKSGHDTVSWYQQALGQGPQFIFQYYEEEERQRGNFPDRFSGHQFPNYSSELNVNALLLGDSALYLCASSLLGGMNTEAFFGQGTRLTVV.

V usage is TRBV29-1 and J usage is TRBJ1-5, with 9 nucleotides matching TRBD1. Trimming removed 7 bases from V and 3 bases from J; junction bases left unmatched: 7. This CDR3 has 14 amino acids. The germline V gene encodes CDR1 SQVTM and CDR2 ANQGSEA. The CDR3 spells CSASTGGPNQPQHF. The DNA for the CDR3 is TGCAGCGCTTCAACAGGGGGCCCCAATCAGCCCCAGCATTTT.

V is TRBV10-3 and J is TRBJ2-3; TRBD2 matches 8 bases. Unmatched junction bases numbered 8, after V lost 7 bases and J lost 2 bases. From germline, CDR1 is ENHRY and CDR2 SYGVKD. The CDR3 runs 15 residues. CDR3 DNA: TGTGCCATCACCGAGCGGGGGACGTTCACAGATACGCAGTATTTT. This gives the protein CAITERGTFTDTQYF.

The CDR3 nucleotides read TGCGCCAGCAGTGCGGACATCTTCTCCTACGAGCAGTACGTC. Its translation: CASSADIFSYEQYV. The genes are TRBV23-1 and TRBJ2-7, with D tentatively TRBD1 (5 bases). TRBV23-1 has ORF status, its function being uncertain. Deletions cut 5 bases from V and 0 bases from J, with 11 bases between. The CDR3 spans 14 residues.

The chain recombines TRBV18 with TRBJ2-5; TRBD1 agrees at 12 bases. Germline values: CDR1 KGHSH, CDR2 LQKENI. The CDR3 extends over 15 amino acids. Trimming removed 4 bases from V and 5 bases from J; junction bases left unmatched: 5. The CDR3 bases are TGTGCCAGCTCACGGGACAGGGGGCGCGAGGAGACCCAGTACTTC. As protein: CASSRDRGREETQYF. Full variable domain (remainder filled in from reference TRBV18 and TRBJ2-5): NAGVMQNPRHLVRRRGQEARLRCSPMKGHSHVYWYRQLPEEGLKFMVYLQKENIIDESGMPKERFSAEFPKEGPSILRIQQVVRGDSAAYFCASSRDRGREETQYFGPGTRLLVL.

The chain links TRBV28 to TRBJ1-2; 8 nucleotides line up with TRBD1. Germline CDR1 reads MDHEN; CDR2 reads SYDVKM. V gave up 5 bases and J gave up 6 bases; unmatched junction bases: 17. The CDR3 is 17 amino acids. CDR3 sequence (DNA): TGTGCCAGCAGTCCTATCGGGCAGGGGGCATCATCCCATGGCTACACCTTC. Residues: CASSPIGQGASSHGYTF.

The chain joins TRBV19 to TRBJ1-1; D unclear. V was trimmed by 1 base and J by 5 bases, leaving 11 bases between them. The CDR3 is made up of 14 amino acids. CDR1 and CDR2 (germline): LNHDA, SQIVND (reference sequence). The CDR3 bases are TGTGCCAGTAGTATAGTAGTCGCTGCAACTGAAGCTTTCTTT. It specifies CASSIVVAATEAFF.

This clone was counted a few times. The chain joins TRBV5-4 to TRBJ1-3, with 9 bases identical to TRBD1. V lost 4 bases to trimming and J lost 2 bases; unmatched junction nucleotides: 13. Germline V gene lookup returns CDR1 SGHNT and CDR2 YYREEE (reference sequence). The CDR3 is made up of 18 amino acids. CDR3 DNA: TGTGCCAGCAGCCTAAAGCGGGACAGGGAAGGACCTGGAAACACCATATATTTT. It is translated as CASSLKRDREGPGNTIYF. Filled out from reference TRBV5-4 and TRBJ1-3, the complete variable domain reads ETGVTQSPTHLIKTRGQQVTLRCSSQSGHNTVSWYQQALGQGPQFIFQYYREEENGRGNFPPRFSGLQFPNYSSELNVNALELDDSALYLCASSLKRDREGPGNTIYFGEGSWLTVV.

The chain recombines TRBV4-1 with TRBJ2-4; TRBD2 agrees at 7 bases. V dropped 5 bases and J dropped 6; count of bases not matched to a gene: 7. Germline CDR1 MGHRA, CDR2 YSYEKL. This CDR3 has 14 amino acids. CDR3 sequence: CASSLDRGVNIQYF. Here the CDR3 DNA reads TGCGCCAGCAGCTTAGATCGGGGGGTAAACATTCAGTACTTC.

V gene TRBV11-3 combines with J gene TRBJ2-3; 7 bases match TRBD2. Germline assignment: CDR1 SGHNT and CDR2 YENEEA. V was clipped by 5 bases and J by 5 bases; unmatched bases: 4. The CDR3 contains 13 residues. CDR3 amino acids: CASSSGGGDTQYF. The CDR3 DNA reads TGTGCCAGCAGCAGTGGGGGGGGAGATACGCAGTATTTT.

The chain links TRBV7-3 to TRBJ2-5; TRBD1 aligns across 8 bases. V was pared by 4 bases and J by 5 bases, with 3 bases of the junction left unmatched. CDR1 and CDR2 (germline): SGHTA, FQGTGA. CDR3 length: 13 amino acids. CDR3 nucleotide sequence: TGTGCCAGCAGCTCCGACAGGGGTGAGACCCAGTACTTC. Encoded protein: CASSSDRGETQYF.

This chain uses TRBV30 with TRBJ1-2, with 10 nucleotides matching TRBD1. CDR1 and CDR2 (germline): GTSNPN, SVGIG (reference sequence). With 4 bases clipped from V and 8 bases from J, the junction kept 10 bases outside the gene matches. The CDR3 contains 14 residues. CDR3 protein: CAWNPTGGLGGYTF. The CDR3, as DNA: TGTGCCTGGAACCCGACAGGGGGCTTAGGGGGCTACACCTTC.

The chain carries TRBV7-8 and TRBJ2-2, with TRBD1 identical over 7 bases. V lost 5 bases to trimming and J lost 5 bases; unmatched junction nucleotides: 14. This CDR3 is 17 amino acids long. CDR1 is SGHVS and CDR2 is FQNEAQ in the germline V gene. The CDR3 is CASSQASLGTETGELFF. DNA for the CDR3: TGTGCCAGCAGCCAAGCCTCGCTCGGGACAGAGACCGGGGAGCTGTTTTTT.